This T cell receptor (beta chain) is from a study of blood T cells in healthy people across ages. Regarding the study as a whole: Any conclusive comparison of naive versus antigen-experienced cells was prevented by using unsorted PBMCs. Higher diversity and more naive CD4+ cells were features of long-lived donors, compared to aged donors.

From germline, CDR1 is SGHDN and CDR2 FVKESK. With 1 base removed from V and 7 bases from J, the gap between germline ends came to 11 bases. This CDR3 has 15 residues. Details on this clonotype: Antigen specificity is unknown.

Per sample, a minimum of 6 million PBMCs were isolated. A second PCR, run for roughly 7 to 12 cycles, used a sample-barcoded 5' primer plus a J-beta primer mix. A template-switch adaptor with 12 random nucleotides tagged each cDNA molecule. TCRdb called the 5' RACE reads again in MiXCR, with one record for every CDR3 protein. This repertoire shows around 1.5 million distinct CDR3 sequences, 30% to 40% found once; its top ten account for roughly 10%. The specimen sequenced was blood. This chain uses TRBV14 with TRBJ1-6; the D is unclear. This clonotype was sampled from a woman aged 25-40 years in good health. Here the CDR3 DNA reads TGTGCCAGCAGCCAAGGGATTTCTTGGAATTCACCCCTCCACTTT. It specifies CASSQGISWNSPLHF.